The 7 T cell receptor beta chains given below trace back to one sample, sequenced in a study of response to subunit inactivated influenza vaccine. TCRdb called the RT-PCR reads again in MiXCR, with one record for every CDR3 protein. Of 550,000 to 650,000 distinct CDR3 sequences in the sample, 12% were seen once. Sequences were derived from PBMCs from blood, sampled on the day of vaccination. Receptors were obtained from a man aged 50 to 60 who received an inactivated influenza vaccine.

The sample holds many counts of this clonotype. The CDR3 DNA is TGTGCCAGCAGGCAATCTGGCGGTTACCCCACAGATACGCAGTATTTT. Translation gives CASRQSGGYPTDTQYF. The chain couples TRBV6-2 or TRBV6-3 to TRBJ2-3; D ambiguous. This CDR3 is built from 16 residues. The germline CDR1 and CDR2 sequences are MNHEY and SVGEGT. The V gene lost 6 bases and the J gene lost 2 bases, with 18 bases spanning the gap.

This clonotype was detected only a few times. The chain is built from TRBV11-2 and TRBJ2-7; perhaps TRBD2 as D (6 bases). Germline CDR1 reads SGHAT; CDR2 reads FQNNGV. The germline V and J ends were trimmed by 3 bases and 3 bases, with 18 bases remaining between them. The CDR3 loop spans 16 amino acids. Here the CDR3 reads CASSFYGGTDYYEQYF. DNA of the CDR3: TGTGCCAGCAGCTTTTACGGGGGAACCGACTACTACGAGCAGTACTTC.

J is TRBJ2-1 and V is TRBV2; the D gene is possibly TRBD1 (5 bases). CDR3 size: 12 residues. Germline V CDR1 and CDR2: SNHLY, FYNNEI. Trimming shortened V by 7 bases and J by 13 bases, and 17 bases separated the two germline ends. The chain's CDR3 is CASTRDSRVQFF. CDR3 sequence (DNA): TGTGCCAGCACTAGAGACAGCCGGGTACAGTTCTTC.

The chain is built from TRBV6-2 or TRBV6-3 and TRBJ2-7, with D tentatively TRBD1 or TRBD2 (6 bases each). Germline CDR1 is MNHEY and CDR2 is SVGEGT. The CDR3 runs to 13 residues. Trimming cost V 8 bases and J 4 bases, with 15 bases left between them. The CDR3 DNA reads as TGTGCCAGCGGTGCACAGGGAGGTTACGAGCAGTACTTC. It is translated as CASGAQGGYEQYF.

This clonotype was detected a few times. The chain uses TRBV7-2 and TRBJ1-2, with D possibly TRBD1 on 6 matching bases. V dropped 2 bases and J dropped 7 bases, with 11 bases sitting between them. Germline CDR1 SGHTA, CDR2 FQGNSA. This CDR3 has 13 residues. In DNA, the CDR3 is TGTGCCAGCAGCTTACAGGGGTACTCTGGCTACACCTTC. It translates to CASSLQGYSGYTF.

This clonotype was counted between two and nine times. The rearrangement joins TRBV4-3 to TRBJ2-7, with D perhaps given as TRBD1 or TRBD2 (5 bases each). This CDR3 is 17 amino acids long. Trimming left V 1 base short and J 1 base short, with 17 bases between. Per the germline V gene, CDR1 is LGHNA and CDR2 is YSLEER. CDR3 region: CASSQALPGPVSYEQYF. As DNA, the CDR3 is TGCGCCAGCAGCCAAGCACTACCGGGGCCCGTTTCCTACGAGCAGTACTTC.

CDR3 sequence: CASSTGIEVYGYTF. The CDR3 region has the DNA TGTGCCAGCAGCACAGGGATAGAGGTCTATGGCTACACCTTC. The chain recombines TRBV6-2 or TRBV6-3 with TRBJ1-2; TRBD1 might be the D (6 bases). Germline V CDR1 and CDR2: MNHEY, SVGEGT. Deletions cut 6 bases from V and 4 bases from J, with 15 bases between. CDR3 length equals 14 residues.